A single sample gave rise to the 7 T cell receptor beta chains below, sequenced in a study of CD8+CD57+ T cells in acquired aplastic anemia. Patients chosen for sequencing had CD8+CD57+ cells that had expanded, as shown by flow cytometry. Genomic DNA was employed as the template in profiling TCR beta VDJ and CDR3. Each CDR3 protein is one row after TCRdb ran MiXCR on the reads. The sample has about 470,000 distinct CDR3 sequences, under 40% seen once; the top ten hold roughly 0.89%. The source material was sorted CD4+, CD8+, or CD8+CD57+ T cells (not recorded which) from PBMCs. The receptors stem from a human donor with aplastic anemia.

This clonotype has at least ten counts. The gene calls are TRBV7-2 and TRBJ1-2; D is possibly TRBD1 (6 bases). Germline V CDR1 and CDR2: SGHTA, FQGNSA. This CDR3 is built from 14 residues. Trimming took off 4 bases at V and 4 bases at J, with 13 bases between the two ends. As DNA, the CDR3 is TGTGCCAGCAGCTGGGGGGACACCGGCTATGGCTACACCTTC. This sequence encodes CASSWGDTGYGYTF.

V is TRBV19 and J is TRBJ2-3, with 12 positions matching TRBD2. The CDR3 consists of 17 residues. With 4 bases clipped from V and 6 bases from J, the junction kept 11 bases outside the gene matches. Germline loops: CDR1 LNHDA, CDR2 SQIVND (reference sequence). CDR3 region: CASSTAGLAGGPDTQYF. CDR3 sequence (DNA): TGTGCCAGTAGTACCGCCGGGCTAGCGGGGGGGCCCGATACGCAGTATTTT.

In this sample, this clonotype turned up many times. The DNA of the CDR3 is TGTGCCGGTCCCGGGCAATGGAATTCACCCCTCCACTTT. Translated, it gives CAGPGQWNSPLHF. V usage is TRBV12-3 or TRBV12-4 and J usage is TRBJ1-6; D not certain. Trimming pared 11 bases from V and 7 bases from J, leaving 15 bases between. This CDR3 has 13 amino acids.

In its sample, this clonotype was seen many times. As DNA, the CDR3 is TGCGCCAGCGCCACGGGGGTTGCCGGGGCCAACGTCCTGACTTTC. Translation gives CASATGVAGANVLTF. The chain employs TRBV5-1 and TRBJ2-6; D might be TRBD2 (6 bases). V was pared by 7 bases and J by 4 bases, with 15 bases between. CDR1 is SGHRS, CDR2 YFSETQ, per germline. This CDR3 is 15 amino acids long. Based on the CDR3 plus reference TRBV5-1 and TRBJ2-6, the full variable domain is KAGVTQTPRYLIKTRGQQVTLSCSPISGHRSVSWYQQTPGQGLQFLFEYFSETQRNKGNFPGRFSGRQFSNSRSEMNVSTLELGDSALYLCASATGVAGANVLTFGAGSRLTVL.

V gene TRBV29-1 combines with J gene TRBJ2-5, with 9 bases that match TRBD1. The CDR3 covers 14 residues. Germline V gene lookup returns CDR1 SQVTM and CDR2 ANQGSEA. The junction had 7 bases not matched to a gene; V was cut back by 6 bases and J by 2 bases. CDR3 region: CSVDRDRVQETQYF. CDR3 nucleotide sequence: TGCAGCGTGGACCGGGACAGGGTACAAGAGACCCAGTACTTC.

The gene calls are TRBV5-6 and TRBJ2-1; a weak D match, TRBD1 (6 bases). V was clipped by 0 bases and J by 5 bases, with 15 bases between them. Germline lookup yields CDR1 SGHDT and CDR2 YYEEEE. This CDR3 comprises 16 residues. The CDR3: CASSLAIRGMNNEQFF. For the CDR3, the DNA is TGTGCCAGCAGCTTGGCTATCAGGGGAATGAACAATGAGCAGTTCTTC.

The rearrangement uses TRBV30 and TRBJ1-2; D is ambiguous. CDR1 and CDR2 from the germline V gene are GTSNPN and SVGIG (reference sequence). The CDR3 covers 13 residues. CDR3 coding DNA: TGTGCTGCGTGGCGTAGGGATAACTATGGCTACACCTTC. Translated: CAAWRRDNYGYTF.